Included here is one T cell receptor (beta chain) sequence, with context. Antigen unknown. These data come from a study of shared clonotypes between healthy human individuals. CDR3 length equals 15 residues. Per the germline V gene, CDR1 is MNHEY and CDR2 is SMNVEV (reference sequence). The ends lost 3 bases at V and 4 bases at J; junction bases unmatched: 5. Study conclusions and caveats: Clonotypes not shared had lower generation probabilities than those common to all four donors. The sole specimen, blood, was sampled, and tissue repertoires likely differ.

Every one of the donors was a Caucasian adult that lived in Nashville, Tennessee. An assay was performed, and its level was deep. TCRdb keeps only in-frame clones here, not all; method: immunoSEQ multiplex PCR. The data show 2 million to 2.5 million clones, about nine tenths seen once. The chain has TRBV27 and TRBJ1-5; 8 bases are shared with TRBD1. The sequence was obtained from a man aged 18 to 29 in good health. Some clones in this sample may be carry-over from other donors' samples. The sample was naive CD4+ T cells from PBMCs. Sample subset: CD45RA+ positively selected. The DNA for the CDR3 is TGTGCCAGCAGTTTCGGAACAGGGGGGAATCAGCCCCAGCATTTT. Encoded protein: CASSFGTGGNQPQHF.